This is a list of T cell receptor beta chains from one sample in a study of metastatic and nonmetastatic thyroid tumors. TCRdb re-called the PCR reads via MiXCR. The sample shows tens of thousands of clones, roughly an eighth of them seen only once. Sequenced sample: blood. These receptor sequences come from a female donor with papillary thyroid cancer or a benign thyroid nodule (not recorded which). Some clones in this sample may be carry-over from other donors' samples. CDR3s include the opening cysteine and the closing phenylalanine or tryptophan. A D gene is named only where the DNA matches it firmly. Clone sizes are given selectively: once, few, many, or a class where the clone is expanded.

CASSEARAAGELFF	TGTGCCAGCAGTGAAGCAAGGGCTGCCGGGGAGCTGTTTTTT	medium-sized	.	TRBV6-1	TRBJ2-2
CASSPNFGAITF	TGTGCCAGCAGCCCCAATTTCGGGGCAATAACTTTT	many	.	TRBV5-5	TRBJ1-4
CASSLHLWTICTDTQYF	TGTGCCAGCAGCTTACATCTATGGACTATCTGCACAGATACGCAGTATTTT	.	.	TRBV11-2	TRBJ2-3
CSALTSSNNEQFF	TGCAGTGCCTTGACTAGCAGTAACAATGAGCAGTTCTTC	many	TRBD2	TRBV20-1	TRBJ2-1
CASSFLAGSYEQYF	TGTGCCAGCAGCTTCCTAGCGGGTTCCTACGAGCAGTACTTC	many	TRBD2	TRBV7-3	TRBJ2-7
CASSGLARARGEQYF	TGTGCCAGCAGCGGACTAGCGAGAGCCCGGGGCGAGCAGTACTTC	many	TRBD2	TRBV28	TRBJ2-7
CASSWGQGYEQYF	TGTGCCAGCAGTTGGGGACAGGGCTACGAGCAGTACTTC	many	TRBD1	TRBV6-2/TRBV6-3	TRBJ2-7
CASSRGTGGGANVLTF	TGTGCCAGCAGCCGCGGGACAGGTGGCGGGGCCAACGTCCTGACTTTC	many	TRBD1	TRBV12-3/TRBV12-4	TRBJ2-6
CAWSSGSLPYNEQFF	TGTGCCTGGAGTAGCGGGAGCCTTCCCTACAATGAGCAGTTCTTC	many	TRBD2	TRBV30	TRBJ2-1
CASRAGRVRETQYF	TGCGCCAGCAGAGCAGGCCGCGTTCGAGAGACCCAGTACTTC	many	.	TRBV5-1	TRBJ2-5
CASSWDRGSYNEQFF	TGTGCCAGCAGTTGGGACAGGGGGTCATACAATGAGCAGTTCTTC	.	TRBD1	TRBV6-5	TRBJ2-1
CASTDRLGYEQYF	TGCGCCAGCACCGACAGGTTAGGCTACGAGCAGTACTTC	many	.	TRBV5-1	TRBJ2-7
CASSFGQFQEIQYF	TGTGCCAGCAGCTTTGGGCAGTTTCAAGAGATCCAGTACTTC	.	.	TRBV5-1	TRBJ2-5
CSARDIQGAETQYF	TGCAGTGCTAGAGACATACAGGGGGCCGAGACCCAGTACTTC	.	TRBD1	TRBV20-1	TRBJ2-5
CASRREGVEKLFF	TGCGCCAGCAGGAGGGAAGGGGTTGAAAAACTGTTTTTT	.	.	TRBV5-1	TRBJ1-4
CASSPPGGYEQYF	TGTGCCAGCAGCCCCCCGGGAGGCTACGAGCAGTACTTC	many	TRBD2	TRBV7-9	TRBJ2-7
CASSYWRPSSYNEQFF	TGTGCCAGCAGTTACTGGAGACCTAGCTCCTACAATGAGCAGTTCTTC	.	.	TRBV6-6	TRBJ2-1
CAWTKTGGYFDAFF	TGTGCCTGGACCAAGACAGGGGGATACTTTGATGCTTTCTTT	many	TRBD1	TRBV30	TRBJ1-1
CASSSGDEQFF	TGTGCCAGTAGCTCCGGGGATGAGCAGTTCTTC	many	.	TRBV19	TRBJ2-1
CASSARQGYVEQYF	TGTGCCAGCAGTGCGAGACAGGGTTACGTAGAGCAGTACTTC	many	TRBD1	TRBV6-1	TRBJ2-7
CASTIEGGTHRVGDTQYF	TGTGCCAGCACTATAGAGGGGGGCACACACAGGGTTGGAGATACGCAGTATTTT	many	.	TRBV13	TRBJ2-3
CAIKRTEENTEAFF	TGTGCCATCAAACGGACAGAAGAGAACACTGAAGCTTTCTTT	many	.	TRBV10-3	TRBJ1-1
CSVSGTGGSGDYEQYF	TGCAGCGTCTCCGGGACAGGGGGTTCAGGGGACTACGAGCAGTACTTC	many	TRBD1	TRBV29-1	TRBJ2-7
CAGGSGGSTDTQYF	TGTGCCGGCGGGTCGGGCGGGAGCACAGATACGCAGTATTTT	many	.	TRBV10-3	TRBJ2-3
CASSLASVTPTYEQYF	TGCGCTAGCAGCTTGGCCTCCGTGACTCCAACCTACGAGCAGTACTTC	.	.	TRBV5-1	TRBJ2-7
CASSQGAGSNQPQHF	TGTGCCAGCAGCCAAGGGGCGGGTAGCAATCAGCCCCAGCATTTT	many	.	TRBV4-2	TRBJ1-5
CASSDMTSWGEQFF	TGTGCCAGCAGTGATATGACTAGCTGGGGTGAGCAGTTCTTC	medium-sized	TRBD2	TRBV2	TRBJ2-1
CASSLDGLGERGTQYF	TGTGCCAGCAGCTTAGATGGGTTGGGGGAGCGGGGTACGCAGTATTTT	many	TRBD2	TRBV11-2	TRBJ2-3
CASSSRGTGDFGLAGGPGKNIQYF	TGCGCCAGCAGCTCTAGGGGGACAGGGGACTTTGGGCTAGCGGGAGGGCCGGGCAAAAACATTCAGTACTTC	.	TRBD2	TRBV5-1	TRBJ2-4
CASSPGGQGSEKLFF	TGTGCCAGTAGTCCTGGGGGTCAGGGATCTGAAAAACTGTTTTTT	many	.	TRBV19	TRBJ1-4
CASSQVDRGSLGYTF	TGTGCCAGCAGCCAAGTAGACAGGGGATCCCTGGGCTACACCTTC	many	TRBD1	TRBV28	TRBJ1-2
CASSFRGSPLHF	TGTGCCAGCAGTTTTCGGGGTTCACCCCTCCACTTT	.	.	TRBV12-3/TRBV12-4	TRBJ1-6
CSVERAGGEDTQYF	TGCAGCGTAGAACGAGCGGGAGGGGAAGATACGCAGTATTTT	many	TRBD2	TRBV29-1	TRBJ2-3
CASSLVSENTGELFF	TGTGCCAGCAGCTTGGTATCCGAGAACACCGGGGAGCTGTTTTTT	many	.	TRBV5-4	TRBJ2-2
CASSIGTSGSPWGNEQFF	TGTGCCAGTAGTATAGGGACTAGCGGGAGTCCGTGGGGCAATGAGCAGTTCTTC	many	TRBD2	TRBV19	TRBJ2-1
CSARDYPDNEQFF	TGCAGTGCACGGGACTATCCCGACAATGAGCAGTTCTTC	many	TRBD2	TRBV20-1	TRBJ2-1
CASSTRQGSYNEQFF	TGTGCCAGCAGTACCCGACAGGGTTCCTACAATGAGCAGTTCTTC	many	TRBD1	TRBV27	TRBJ2-1
CASSLLTSGRNEQYF	TGTGCCAGCAGCCTATTGACTAGCGGGAGAAACGAGCAGTACTTC	many	TRBD2	TRBV4-2	TRBJ2-7
CASSRDLVGSGELFF	TGTGCCAGCAGCCGGGACTTGGTAGGGTCCGGGGAGCTGTTTTTT	many	.	TRBV7-8	TRBJ2-2
CASADYNEQFF	TGTGCCAGCGCAGATTACAATGAGCAGTTCTTC	many	.	TRBV6-2/TRBV6-3	TRBJ2-1
CSALSGTPAKQYF	TGCAGTGCTTTATCCGGGACGCCGGCCAAGCAGTACTTC	many	.	TRBV20-1	TRBJ2-7